These 32 T cell receptor beta chains were all obtained from the same sample, sequenced in a study of T cells in Graves' hyperthyroidism and ophthalmopathy (dated by TCRdb to about 2019). To prepare the library, multiplex PCR was applied. Sequenced using an Illumina HiSeq 2000. TCR beta CDR3 regions were amplified from RNA transcripts. A first-round RT-PCR of the TCR CDR3 used the HTBI primer set with the Qiagen OneStep RT-PCR kit. TCRdb took the public reads, trimmed them with fastp at Q25, ran MiXCR for clone calling and kept in-frame beta chains. Entries are consolidated by CDR3 protein sequence, retaining the most common genes and DNA. The sample table shows hundreds of thousands of distinct CDR3 sequences, and 14% are seen once. Of the sample, about 10% falls within the top ten clones. The specimen sequenced was blood. The receptors shown here come from a woman between 18 and 29 years old with Graves' hyperthyroidism.

The sample holds many counts of this clonotype. The chain recombines TRBV7-9 with TRBJ2-5; D assignment may be TRBD1 or TRBD2 (5 bases each). With 6 bases removed from V and 5 bases from J, the gap between germline ends came to 22 bases. The germline CDR1 and CDR2 sequences are SEHNR and FQNEAQ (reference sequence). This CDR3 has 16 amino acids. CDR3 sequence reads: CASSRRGDGAAETQYF. Written as DNA, the CDR3 is TGTGCCAGCAGTCGAAGGGGTGACGGAGCGGCGGAGACCCAGTACTTC. The full variable domain, in which reference TRBV7-9 and TRBJ2-5 provide the parts outside the CDR3, is DTGVSQNPRHKITKRGQNVTFRCDPISEHNRLYWYRQTLGQGPEFLTYFQNEAQLEKSRLLSDRFSAERPKGSFSTLEIQRTEQGDSAMYLCASSRRGDGAAETQYFGPGTRLLVL.

Many counts were recorded for this clonotype. J is TRBJ1-2 and V is TRBV12-3 or TRBV12-4; D unresolved. The CDR3 runs 15 residues. Trimming left V 10 bases short and J 4 bases short, with 22 bases between. The chain's CDR3 is CATRNSLGLPYGYTF. The CDR3 DNA reads as TGTGCCACTAGGAACTCCCTAGGGTTGCCCTATGGCTACACCTTC.

V is TRBV6-1 and J is TRBJ2-1; possibly TRBD2 for D (6 bases). The CDR3 has 15 amino acids. In germline, CDR1 is MNHNS, CDR2 SASEGT. V lost 6 bases and J 8 bases, leaving 20 bases between the germline ends. The DNA of the CDR3 is TGTGCCAGCAGGTCCGGAGGCAGCGGGCAGGATGAGCAGTTCTTC. Protein sequence: CASRSGGSGQDEQFF.

This clonotype was found a few times. The chain carries TRBV12-3 or TRBV12-4 and TRBJ2-1; 11 bases line up with TRBD2. This CDR3 has 16 amino acids. V lost 10 bases to trimming and J lost 4 bases; unmatched junction nucleotides: 12. CDR3 sequence (DNA): TGTGCCACGTGTTTGGGGGGACTAGCGGTTTACAATGAGCAGTTCTTC. This codes for CATCLGGLAVYNEQFF.

This clonotype was picked up many times. This chain links TRBV5-1 with TRBJ1-1; no reliable D call. The CDR3 contains 15 residues. Germline V gene sequence: CDR1 SGHRS, CDR2 YFSETQ. V gave up 1 base and J gave up 2 bases, with 12 bases separating them. The CDR3 region has the DNA TGCGCCAGCAGCTTGTCTAGTATGGGCAACACTGAAGCTTTCTTT. It specifies CASSLSSMGNTEAFF.

This clonotype was seen a few times. V gene TRBV24-1 combines with J gene TRBJ2-1; 16 bases align to TRBD2. This CDR3 spans 14 amino acids. Germline CDR1 KGHDR, CDR2 SFDVKD. V lost 7 bases, J lost 9 bases, and 2 bases stayed unmatched. Here the CDR3 DNA reads TGTGCCACCAGGGGGACTAGCGGGAGGGGTGAGCAGTTCTTC. As protein: CATRGTSGRGEQFF.

V is TRBV6-1 and J is TRBJ1-2, with 7 bases that match TRBD1. Germline CDR1 MNHNS, CDR2 SASEGT. The V gene end was trimmed by 5 bases and the J gene end by 6 bases; junction bases not matched to a gene: 6. The CDR3 extends over 13 amino acids. The CDR3 nucleotides are TGTGCCAGCAGTCGACAGGGTGGGGATGGCTACACCTTC. Encoded protein: CASSRQGGDGYTF.

The chain uses TRBV15 and TRBJ1-1; D unresolved. The CDR3 runs 11 residues. CDR1 is LNHNV, CDR2 YYDKDF, per germline (reference sequence). Deletions cut 5 bases from V and 4 bases from J, with 5 bases between. The CDR3 sequence: CATSPGTEAFF. In nucleotides, the CDR3 is TGTGCCACCAGCCCGGGCACTGAAGCTTTCTTT. Supplemented by reference TRBV15 and TRBJ1-1, the full variable domain reads DAMVIQNPRYQVTQFGKPVTLSCSQTLNHNVMYWYQQKSSQAPKLLFHYYDKDFNNEADTPDNFQSRRPNTSFCFLDIRSPGLGDTAMYLCATSPGTEAFFGQGTRLTVV.

The chain combines TRBV13 with TRBJ1-6; D not certain. CDR1 and CDR2 from the germline V gene are PRHDT and FYEKMQ (reference sequence). This CDR3 comprises 18 residues. V was clipped by 5 bases and J by 1 base, with 18 bases between them. The CDR3 DNA follows: TGTGCCAGCAGCACATCTGCCGGGTTAGGATCCTATAATTCACCCCTCCACTTT. Amino acids: CASSTSAGLGSYNSPLHF.

This clonotype has a count of ten or more. The chain combines TRBV18 with TRBJ1-2; 7 bases line up with TRBD1. Looked up from germline, CDR1 is KGHSH and CDR2 is LQKENI. V lost 0 bases to trimming and J lost 5 bases; unmatched junction nucleotides: 6. This CDR3 spans 15 amino acids. CDR3 sequence: CASSPPDRVAYGYTF. The CDR3 nucleotides are TGTGCCAGCTCACCACCCGACAGGGTTGCATATGGCTACACCTTC.

This clonotype was recorded at least ten times. The genes are TRBV30 and TRBJ2-5; 7 bases fit TRBD2. The CDR3 loop spans 14 amino acids. Germline loops: CDR1 GTSNPN, CDR2 SVGIG (reference sequence). V dropped 5 bases and J dropped 3; count of bases not matched to a gene: 9. This CDR3 reads CAWVQGLGKETQYF. CDR3 in DNA: TGTGCCTGGGTCCAAGGACTAGGGAAAGAGACCCAGTACTTC.

This rearrangement joins TRBV27 to TRBJ1-5; no reliable D call. The CDR3 is 11 residues long. The germline gives CDR1 MNHEY, CDR2 SMNVEV (reference sequence). With 7 bases removed from V and 6 bases from J, the gap between germline ends came to 7 bases. This chain's CDR3 is CASTAFQPQHF. The DNA for the CDR3 is TGTGCCAGCACGGCGTTTCAGCCCCAGCATTTT.

This clonotype was recorded a few times. The rearrangement joins TRBV4-1 to TRBJ2-5; 10 bases are shared with TRBD2. Germline V CDR1 and CDR2: MGHRA, YSYEKL. Trimming at V came to 7 bases and at J to 4 bases, leaving 9 bases not matched to a gene. The CDR3 totals 15 residues. CDR3 residues: CASTLAGVSGETQYF. CDR3 nucleotide sequence: TGCGCCAGCACCCTAGCGGGAGTGTCCGGAGAGACCCAGTACTTC.

This clonotype showed up just a few times. The chain employs TRBV9 and TRBJ2-7, with D unclear. Germline loops: CDR1 SGDLS, CDR2 YYNGEE. V lost 0 bases to trimming and J lost 0 bases, with 10 bases between them. This CDR3 has 15 amino acids. The CDR3 DNA sequence: TGTGCCAGCAGCGTAGGGTCCTCCCTCTCCTACGAGCAGTACTTC. Amino acid sequence: CASSVGSSLSYEQYF.

Many counts were recorded for this clonotype. The chain has TRBV18 and TRBJ1-1; 7 bases map to TRBD1. The germline CDR1 and CDR2 sequences are KGHSH and LQKENI. The J segment lost 0 bases and the V segment lost 5 bases, leaving 3 bases of the junction unmatched. The CDR3 runs to 14 residues. In DNA form, the CDR3 reads TGTGCCAGCTCAGGGACAGTAATGAACACTGAAGCTTTCTTT. Protein: CASSGTVMNTEAFF.

V usage is TRBV12-3 or TRBV12-4 and J usage is TRBJ1-2; tentative D call: TRBD1 (5 bases). CDR3 length: 12 residues. V shed 5 bases and J shed 12 bases, with 16 bases lying between them. In nucleotides, the CDR3 is TGTGCCAGCAGTGCGGGGCTCAGCATCCACACCTTC. Its translation: CASSAGLSIHTF.

This chain links TRBV16 with TRBJ1-6, with a weak D call TRBD1 (6 bases). There are 14 residues in the CDR3. The ends were cut back, 4 bases at V and 10 bases at J, with 14 bases in the middle. Germline lookup yields CDR1 KGHSY and CDR2 FQNENV. CDR3 sequence: CASSLQGGGSPLHF. The CDR3 DNA reads as TGTGCCAGCAGCCTACAGGGTGGGGGATCACCCCTCCACTTT.

In its sample, this clonotype was seen many times. The CDR3 region is CAGGRTYDSNQPQHF. In DNA form, the CDR3 reads TGTGCCGGAGGAAGGACTTACGATAGCAATCAGCCCCAGCATTTT. This chain connects TRBV6-1 to TRBJ1-5; D gene uncertain. V shed 11 bases and J shed 0 bases, with 17 bases lying between them. The CDR3 contains 15 residues. Germline CDR1 reads MNHNS; CDR2 reads SASEGT.

The chain couples TRBV11-2 to TRBJ2-2; 7 bases map to TRBD1. Germline CDR1 SGHAT, CDR2 FQNNGV. V shed 7 bases, J shed 3 bases, and the junction held 8 bases outside the gene matches. This CDR3 contains 15 residues. CDR3 sequence reads: CASKPDRRYTGELFF. CDR3 sequence (DNA): TGTGCCAGCAAGCCGGACAGGCGATACACCGGGGAGCTGTTTTTT.

The genes are TRBV20-1 and TRBJ2-1; TRBD2 matches at 9 bases. Per the germline V gene, CDR1 is DFQATT and CDR2 is SNEGSKA (reference sequence). Germline trimming cut 6 bases from V and 3 bases from J; bases unmatched to any gene: 9. The length of the CDR3 is 15 residues. CDR3: CSARTFSGSYNEQFF. The CDR3 bases are TGCAGTGCCCGTACTTTTAGCGGGAGCTACAATGAGCAGTTCTTC.

This clonotype was detected only a few times. The V gene is TRBV3-1, the J gene TRBJ2-1; 9 bases match TRBD2. The CDR3 has 15 residues. Per the germline V gene, CDR1 is LGHDT and CDR2 is YNNKEL (reference sequence). V lost 0 bases to trimming and J lost 3 bases; unmatched junction nucleotides: 0. CDR3 nucleotide sequence: TGTGCCAGCAGCCAAGATAGCGGGGGCTACAATGAGCAGTTCTTC. This sequence encodes CASSQDSGGYNEQFF.

This clonotype was seen once. Since a much larger clone is just one base distant, this may be a read error. The CDR3 region is CASRQWGSSTGGQPQHF. As DNA, the CDR3 is TGTGCCAGCAGACAGTGGGGGAGCTCAACGGGGGGACAGCCCCAGCATTTT. The chain recombines TRBV27 with TRBJ1-5; D possibly corresponds to TRBD1 (5 bases). Looked up from germline, CDR1 is MNHEY and CDR2 is SMNVEV (reference sequence). V was shortened by 6 bases and J by 7 bases, with 25 bases between the two germline ends. The CDR3 has 17 amino acids.

The rearrangement links TRBV5-8 to TRBJ1-4, with 7 bases matching TRBD1. CDR1 and CDR2 from the germline V gene are SGHTS and YDEGEE. The CDR3 runs to 15 residues. V lost 0 bases and J lost 7; bases outside the gene matches: 6. Here the CDR3 reads CASSLGPGTVEKLFF. The CDR3 nucleotides read TGTGCCAGCAGCTTGGGACCCGGGACAGTTGAAAAACTGTTTTTT.

This clonotype was found a few times. In DNA, the CDR3 is TGTGCCAGCAGTGAGGGTTCGGGGCCTGGGGAGCAGTACTTC. This gives the protein CASSEGSGPGEQYF. This sequence joins TRBV2 and TRBJ2-7; D assignment may be TRBD1 or TRBD2 (5 bases each). Between the trimmed V and J ends, which lost 3 bases and 7 bases, there was a span of 16 bases. Per germline, CDR1 SNHLY and CDR2 FYNNEI. The CDR3 consists of 14 residues. Combining the CDR3 with reference TRBV2 and TRBJ2-7 gives the whole variable domain EPEVTQTPSHQVTQMGQEVILRCVPISNHLYFYWYRQILGQKVEFLVSFYNNEISEKSEIFDDQFSVERPDGSNFTLKIRSTKLEDSAMYFCASSEGSGPGEQYFGPGTRLTVT.

This clonotype has only a few counts. The chain carries TRBV11-2 and TRBJ2-5; 8 nucleotides align to TRBD2. With 3 bases clipped from V and 5 bases from J, the junction kept 5 bases outside the gene matches. This CDR3 contains 14 residues. Germline V gene data show CDR1 as SGHAT and CDR2 as FQNNGV. As DNA, the CDR3 is TGTGCCAGCAGCTTGACGCGGGGGGAGGAGACCCAGTACTTC. Amino acids: CASSLTRGEETQYF.

This clonotype was seen many times. The V and J genes are TRBV28 and TRBJ1-1; unclear D gene. The ends were cut back, 4 bases at V and 4 bases at J, with 13 bases in the middle. CDR1 and CDR2 from the germline V gene are MDHEN and SYDVKM. The CDR3 runs to 14 residues. CDR3 DNA: TGTGCCAGCAGTTCCGGGGAGAGATCCACTGAAGCTTTCTTT. Residues: CASSSGERSTEAFF.

Ten or more counts support this clonotype. The genes are TRBV30 and TRBJ1-5; D is unresolved. This CDR3 contains 11 residues. Germline lookup yields CDR1 GTSNPN and CDR2 SVGIG (reference sequence). V lost 5 bases to trimming and J lost 7 bases, with 9 bases between them. This CDR3 is CAWGVGQPQHF. CDR3 sequence (DNA): TGTGCCTGGGGGGTCGGCCAGCCCCAGCATTTT.

The sample holds many counts of this clonotype. The gene calls are TRBV4-2 and TRBJ1-4; 9 positions match TRBD1. The CDR3 loop spans 17 amino acids. Germline lookup yields CDR1 LGHNA and CDR2 YNFKEQ. J lost 5 bases, V lost 2 bases, and 9 bases had no gene match. The CDR3 region is CASSQFHSGTGNEKLFF. The CDR3 bases are TGTGCCAGCAGCCAATTCCACTCCGGGACAGGGAATGAAAAACTGTTTTTT.

This chain uses TRBV7-9 with TRBJ2-2, with D perhaps matching TRBD1 or TRBD2 (5 bases each). The CDR3 covers 16 residues. V gave up 1 base and J gave up 1 base, with 10 bases separating them. CDR1 SEHNR and CDR2 FQNEAQ come from the germline V gene (reference sequence). In DNA, the CDR3 is TGTGCCAGCAGCTTAGTGGGGGTGAGGAACACCGGGGAGCTGTTTTTT. It specifies CASSLVGVRNTGELFF.

This clonotype came up many times. J is TRBJ1-5 and V is TRBV3-1; D may be TRBD1 (5 bases). In germline, CDR1 is LGHDT, CDR2 YNNKEL (reference sequence). The CDR3 is 14 residues long. Trimming removed 3 bases at V and 5 bases at J, with 11 bases between. CDR3 in DNA: TGTGCCAGCAGCCAGATCCAGGGCCATCAGCCCCAGCATTTT. This gives the protein CASSQIQGHQPQHF. Variable domain in full (rest from reference TRBV3-1 and TRBJ1-5): DTAVSQTPKYLVTQMGNDKSIKCEQNLGHDTMYWYKQDSKKFLKIMFSYNNKELIINETVPNRFSPKSPDKAHLNLHINSLELGDSAVYFCASSQIQGHQPQHFGDGTRLSIL.

This clonotype came up many times. At one end the junction does not follow the germline gene, possibly because of a read error. V gene TRBV7-9 combines with J gene TRBJ1-2, with TRBD1 matching 7 bases. The length of the CDR3 is 15 residues. The germline gives CDR1 SEHNR, CDR2 FQNEAQ (reference sequence). The DNA of the CDR3 is TGTGCCGGCAGCTTAGGGGGCCAGTGGCCCTATGGCTACACCTTC. The encoded protein is CAGSLGGQWPYGYTF.

The genes are TRBV14 and TRBJ2-2; unclear D gene. This CDR3 has 13 amino acids. Germline CDR1 and CDR2: SGHDN and FVKESK. V was trimmed by 4 bases and J by 8 bases, leaving 11 bases between them. In nucleotides, the CDR3 is TGTGCCAGCAGCCCCTACTCTACTGGGGAGCTGTTTTTT. Translated: CASSPYSTGELFF.